The rows below give T cell receptor beta chains drawn from one sample of a study of tumor and adjacent non-tumor tissue in lung cancer. One entry per CDR3 protein, called by TCRdb with MiXCR from the multiplex PCR reads. The sample holds under 100,000 distinct CDR3 sequences, 61% seen once. The sequencing input was lung tumor tissue. The receptors derive from a man between 65 and 79 years old with non-small cell lung cancer. Both conserved end residues are part of each CDR3. D genes are given only for firm matches. Expanded clones get a size class; other rows say once, few or many, or leave the size out.

TRBV20-1,TRBD2,TRBJ2-1,NA,TGCAGTGCTAGAGATCCTAGCGGGAGACTCTACGATGAGCAGTTCTTC,CSARDPSGRLYDEQFF
TRBV20-1,NA,TRBJ1-5,NA,TGCAGTGCGACTCTAAAGTCGGGCAATCAGCCCCAGCATTTT,CSATLKSGNQPQHF
TRBV10-3,NA,TRBJ2-3,NA,TGTGTTTCTCGGAACCCAGCAGGGTTGGATACGCAGTATTTT,CVSRNPAGLDTQYF
TRBV7-9,NA,TRBJ2-3,NA,TGTGCCAGCAGCCTGGGGGGCAATCAGCCCCAGTATTTT,CASSLGGNQPQYF
TRBV6-5,NA,TRBJ2-5,medium-sized,TGTGCCAGCAGTTACTCGAATCATGCCGAGACCCAGTACTTC,CASSYSNHAETQYF
TRBV28,NA,TRBJ2-7,few,TGTGCCAGCAGTGATCTAGCCTACGAGCAGTACTTC,CASSDLAYEQYF
TRBV6-5,NA,TRBJ2-7,NA,TGTGCCAGCATCCTGACTCAGGGCCTCTACGAGCAGTACTTC,CASILTQGLYEQYF
TRBV5-6,NA,TRBJ2-4,NA,TGTGCCAGCGGCTTTCGGGGGTACGAAAACATTCAGTACTTC,CASGFRGYENIQYF
TRBV5-4,TRBD1,TRBJ1-2,many,TGTGCCAGCAGCCCCAGACAGGGAGTCGGCTACACCTTC,CASSPRQGVGYTF
TRBV28,NA,TRBJ1-4,NA,TGTGCCAGCACTTTGTCCGCTGCTGGGAAAAAACTGTTTTTT,CASTLSAAGKKLFF
TRBV5-5,NA,TRBJ2-5,NA,TGTGCCAGCAGCGGTTCCGGGGCCCAGTACTTC,CASSGSGAQYF
TRBV5-1,NA,TRBJ2-5,NA,TGCGCCAGCAGCTTGGAAGGGCGGCAGGGAGAGACCCAGTACTTC,CASSLEGRQGETQYF
TRBV4-1,NA,TRBJ2-7,medium-sized,TGCGCCAGCAGCCAAGATAGGGGGTACCCCTACGAGCAGTACTTC,CASSQDRGYPYEQYF
TRBV11-1,TRBD2,TRBJ2-3,NA,TGTGCCAACAACATCACGGGGGGAGATACGCAGTATTTT,CANNITGGDTQYF